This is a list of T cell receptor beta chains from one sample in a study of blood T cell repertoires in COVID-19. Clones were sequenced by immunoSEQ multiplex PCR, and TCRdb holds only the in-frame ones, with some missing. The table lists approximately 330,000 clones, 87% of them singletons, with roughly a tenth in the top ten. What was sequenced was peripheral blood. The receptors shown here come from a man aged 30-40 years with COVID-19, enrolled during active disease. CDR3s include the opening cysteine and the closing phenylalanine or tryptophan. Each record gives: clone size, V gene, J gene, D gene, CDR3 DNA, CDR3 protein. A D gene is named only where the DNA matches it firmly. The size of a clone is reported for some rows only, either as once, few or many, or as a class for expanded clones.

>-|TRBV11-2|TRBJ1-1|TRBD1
TGTGCCAGCAGCTTCCCGGGACAGGGGGGCACTGAAGCTTTCTTT
CASSFPGQGGTEAFF
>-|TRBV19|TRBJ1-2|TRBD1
TGTGCCAGTAGTATAACGGGACAGGGGGCGGACTATGGCTACACCTTC
CASSITGQGADYGYTF
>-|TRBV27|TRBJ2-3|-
TGTGCCAGCAGTTTAGCCCTTGGGCGCGCGGATACGCAGTATTTT
CASSLALGRADTQYF
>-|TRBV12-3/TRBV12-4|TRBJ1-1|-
TGTGCCAGCAGTGCCACGAGGGAAGCTTTCTTT
CASSATREAFF
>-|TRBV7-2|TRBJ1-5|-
TGTGCCAGCAGCTTAGCTGGCAGCAATCAGCCCCAGCATTTT
CASSLAGSNQPQHF
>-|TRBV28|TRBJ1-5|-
TGTGCCAGCAGTTCACAGGGTTTGAGCAATCAGCCCCAGCATTTT
CASSSQGLSNQPQHF
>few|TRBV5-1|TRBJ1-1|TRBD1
TGCGCCAGCAGCTTGACAGGGGGGAACACTGAAGCTTTCTTT
CASSLTGGNTEAFF
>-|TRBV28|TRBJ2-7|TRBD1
TGTGCCAGCAGATCTGGACAGGCGGCGTACGAGCAGTACTTC
CASRSGQAAYEQYF
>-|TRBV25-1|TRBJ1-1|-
TGTGCCAGCAGTGAATGGACAACGGCTTTCTTT
CASSEWTTAFF
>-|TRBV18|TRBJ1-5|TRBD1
TGTGCCAGCTCACCACCGGGACAGGGTGCTCAGCCCCAGCATTTT
CASSPPGQGAQPQHF
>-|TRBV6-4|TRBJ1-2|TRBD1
TGTGCCAGCAGTCCCGGGACAGGGACCTACGGCTACACCTTC
CASSPGTGTYGYTF
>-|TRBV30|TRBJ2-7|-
TGTGCCTGGAGTGTATACTTGCACTCCTACGAGCAGTACTTC
CAWSVYLHSYEQYF
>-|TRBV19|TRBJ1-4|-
TGTGCCAGTAGTAGAGGCGGCAATGAAAAACTGTTTTTT
CASSRGGNEKLFF
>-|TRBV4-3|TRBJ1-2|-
TGCGCCAGCAGCCCCCACCCCTGGACAGTAGCTAACTATGGCTACACCTTC
CASSPHPWTVANYGYTF
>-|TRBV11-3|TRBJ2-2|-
TGTGCCAGCAGCTTTAGCGGAAGTATGAACACCGGGGAGCTGTTTTTT
CASSFSGSMNTGELFF
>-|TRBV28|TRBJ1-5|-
TGTGCCAGCAGTTTTCTAGAGGGTTTGGATCAGCCCCAGCATTTT
CASSFLEGLDQPQHF
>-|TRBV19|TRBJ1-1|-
TGTGCCAGTAGTATTTGGGGCCACAACACTGAAGCTTTCTTT
CASSIWGHNTEAFF
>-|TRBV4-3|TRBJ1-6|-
TGCGCCAGCAGCCTAATCTCCCAGGAACTGAGCTCCTATAATTCACCCCTCCACTTT
CASSLISQELSSYNSPLHF
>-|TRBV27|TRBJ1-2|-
TGTGCCAGCAGTTTATCTACGTCAGGGGTTCGGGGCTACACCTTC
CASSLSTSGVRGYTF
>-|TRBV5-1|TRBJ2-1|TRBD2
TGCGCCAGCAGCTGGGGACTAGCGGGAGCAGAAGAGCAGTTCTTC
CASSWGLAGAEEQFF
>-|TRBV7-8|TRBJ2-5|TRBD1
TGTGCCAGCAGCTTAGCGACAGGGGGGGAGACCCAGTACTTC
CASSLATGGETQYF
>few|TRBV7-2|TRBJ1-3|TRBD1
TGTGCCAGCAGCTTCGGGACAGGGAAAGGAAACACCATATATTTT
CASSFGTGKGNTIYF
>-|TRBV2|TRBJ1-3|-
TGTGCCAGCAGAATCAGGTGGTCCTCTGGAAACACCATATATTTT
CASRIRWSSGNTIYF
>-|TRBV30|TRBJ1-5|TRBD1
TGTGCCTGGACAGGACAGGTCAATCAGCCCCAGCATTTT
CAWTGQVNQPQHF